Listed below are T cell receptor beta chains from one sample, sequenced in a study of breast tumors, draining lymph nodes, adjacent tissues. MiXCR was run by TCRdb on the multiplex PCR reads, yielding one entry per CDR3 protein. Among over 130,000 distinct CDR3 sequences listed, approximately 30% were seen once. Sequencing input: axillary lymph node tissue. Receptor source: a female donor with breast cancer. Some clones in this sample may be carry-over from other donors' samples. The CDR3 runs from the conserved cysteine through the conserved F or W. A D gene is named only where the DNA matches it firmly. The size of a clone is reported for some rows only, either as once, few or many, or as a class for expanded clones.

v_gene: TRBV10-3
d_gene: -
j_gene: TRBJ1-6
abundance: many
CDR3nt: TGTGCCATCATCCTCCCAGGTAATTCACCCCTCCACTTT
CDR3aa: CAIILPGNSPLHF

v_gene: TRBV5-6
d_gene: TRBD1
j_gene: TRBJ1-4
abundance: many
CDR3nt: TGTGCCAGCAGCCGAAAGACAGGACAGGGGGAAAAACTGTTTTTT
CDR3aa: CASSRKTGQGEKLFF

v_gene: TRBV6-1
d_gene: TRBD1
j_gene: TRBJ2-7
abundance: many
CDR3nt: TGTGCCAGCAGCCGGGACAGAATCTCCTACGAGCAGTACTTC
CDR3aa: CASSRDRISYEQYF

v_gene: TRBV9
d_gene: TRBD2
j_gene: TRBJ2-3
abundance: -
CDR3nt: TGTGCCAGCAGCACCGGGACTAGCTACCACACAGATACGCAGTATTTT
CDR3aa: CASSTGTSYHTDTQYF

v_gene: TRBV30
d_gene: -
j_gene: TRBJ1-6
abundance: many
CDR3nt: TGTGCCTGGAGTGGGCAGATGGATTCACCCCTCCACTTT
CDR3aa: CAWSGQMDSPLHF

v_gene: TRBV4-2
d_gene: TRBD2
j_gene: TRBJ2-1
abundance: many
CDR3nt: TGTGCCAGCGGCCAACCCTCTAGCGGGGGGTACAATGAGCAGTTCTTC
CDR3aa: CASGQPSSGGYNEQFF

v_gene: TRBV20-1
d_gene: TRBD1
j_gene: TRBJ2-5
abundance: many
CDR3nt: TGCAGTGCTTACCCTCGGGACAGGCCCCAAGAGACCCAGTACTTC
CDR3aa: CSAYPRDRPQETQYF

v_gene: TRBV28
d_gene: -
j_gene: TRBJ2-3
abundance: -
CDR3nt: TGTGCCAGCAGCCCTGGGAGTTCTAGCACAGATACGCAGTATTTT
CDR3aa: CASSPGSSSTDTQYF

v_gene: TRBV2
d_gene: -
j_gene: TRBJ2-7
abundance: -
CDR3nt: TGTGCCAGCAGCCACGAGGGACTGTACTACGAGCAGTACTTC
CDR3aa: CASSHEGLYYEQYF

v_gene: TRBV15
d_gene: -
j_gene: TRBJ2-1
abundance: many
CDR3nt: TGTGCCACCATAAACACTGAAGTTGCCGACTCACCCTCTAATGAGCAGTTCTTC
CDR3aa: CATINTEVADSPSNEQFF

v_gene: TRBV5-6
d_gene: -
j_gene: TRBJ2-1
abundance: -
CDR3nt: TGTGCCAGCAGCTCCCCCGTGACCTACGATGAGCAGTTCTTC
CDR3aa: CASSSPVTYDEQFF

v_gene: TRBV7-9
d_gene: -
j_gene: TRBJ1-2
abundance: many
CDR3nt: TGTGCCAGCAGCGAATTATTAGGGGACTCCTATGGCTACCCCTTC
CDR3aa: CASSELLGDSYGYPF

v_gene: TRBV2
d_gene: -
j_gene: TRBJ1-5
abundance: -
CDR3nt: -
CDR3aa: CASFYICSASWPHDSNQPQHF

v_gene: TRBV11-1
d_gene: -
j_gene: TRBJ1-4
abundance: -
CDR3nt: TGTGCCAGCACCGTCTTCGGGGCAGGGAATGAAAAACTGTTTTTT
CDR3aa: CASTVFGAGNEKLFF

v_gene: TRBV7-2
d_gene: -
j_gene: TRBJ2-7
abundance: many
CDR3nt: TGTGCCAGCAGCTTAGGGGGGCCCCCCTACGAGCAGTACTTC
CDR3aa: CASSLGGPPYEQYF

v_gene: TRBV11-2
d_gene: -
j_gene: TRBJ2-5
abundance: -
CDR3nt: TGCGCCAGCAGCGCCATGGAGACCCCGTACTTC
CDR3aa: CASSAMETPYF

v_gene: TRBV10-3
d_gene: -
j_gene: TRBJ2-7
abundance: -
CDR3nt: TGTGCCATCAGTGTCCTTGGGGGCAGCACCTACGAGCAGTACTTC
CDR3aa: CAISVLGGSTYEQYF